Presented here are 6 T cell receptor beta chains from one specimen sequenced in a study of T-cell memory formation after mild COVID-19. Via MiXCR, TCRdb re-called the 5' RACE reads, giving one row per CDR3 protein. The data hold 350,000 to 500,000 distinct CDR3 sequences, with 20% observed a single time. The sequencing input was PBMCs or a T cell subset sorted from them (not recorded which). Every receptor here comes from an adult woman who had mild COVID-19 (a few samples of this study predate the infection). Cell type and time point are not known.

This clonotype was picked up a small number of times. V is TRBV5-1 and J is TRBJ2-5; weak D call: TRBD2 (5 bases). The CDR3 totals 14 residues. The V gene lost 0 bases and the J gene lost 5 bases, with 11 bases spanning the gap. Germline CDR1 SGHRS, CDR2 YFSETQ. The CDR3 here is CASSLVSSRETQYF. CDR3 nucleotides: TGCGCCAGCAGCTTGGTCTCTAGCCGGGAGACCCAGTACTTC.

The genes are TRBV30 and TRBJ1-1; 7 bases match TRBD1. Trimming removed 2 bases from V and 4 bases from J; junction bases left unmatched: 10. Germline assignment: CDR1 GTSNPN and CDR2 SVGIG (reference sequence). There are 15 residues in the CDR3. The CDR3: CAWSLGETGTTEAFF. CDR3 coding DNA: TGTGCCTGGAGTCTAGGAGAGACAGGGACCACTGAAGCTTTCTTT.

The V and J genes are TRBV20-1 and TRBJ1-2; D gene uncertain. This CDR3 has 11 amino acids. V was shortened by 7 bases and J by 1 base, with 7 bases between the two germline ends. Germline CDR1 and CDR2: DFQATT and SNEGSKA (reference sequence). The CDR3, as DNA: TGCAGTGTTCAGATTAACTATGGCTACACCTTC. Translating gives CSVQINYGYTF.

This clonotype occurred a few times. J is TRBJ2-7 and V is TRBV5-6, with D unresolved. In germline, CDR1 is SGHDT, CDR2 YYEEEE. V gave up 1 base and J gave up 5 bases, with 4 bases separating them. The CDR3 covers 11 residues. Here the CDR3 DNA reads TGTGCCAGCAGCTTGTGGCACGAGCAGTACTTC. Encoded protein: CASSLWHEQYF.

This chain connects TRBV20-1 to TRBJ2-7, with TRBD1 as a possible D gene (6 bases). From germline, CDR1 is DFQATT and CDR2 SNEGSKA (reference sequence). The V end lost 3 bases, the J end lost 1 base, and 10 bases lay between the germline ends. This CDR3 has 13 residues. The CDR3 coding sequence is TGCAGTGCTAGGTGGGACACTTCCTACGAGCAGTACTTC. Amino acid sequence: CSARWDTSYEQYF.

Note on this clonotype: Mismatch with germline at one junction end may stem from a read error. The V call is TRBV20-1, the J call TRBJ2-7; 9 bases line up with TRBD2. This CDR3 comprises 14 residues. CDR1 and CDR2 from the germline V gene are DFQATT and SNEGSKA (reference sequence). CDR3 nucleotide sequence: TGCAGTGCCAGAATCCCGGGACTAGCCTACGCGCAGTACTTC. Residues: CSARIPGLAYAQYF.